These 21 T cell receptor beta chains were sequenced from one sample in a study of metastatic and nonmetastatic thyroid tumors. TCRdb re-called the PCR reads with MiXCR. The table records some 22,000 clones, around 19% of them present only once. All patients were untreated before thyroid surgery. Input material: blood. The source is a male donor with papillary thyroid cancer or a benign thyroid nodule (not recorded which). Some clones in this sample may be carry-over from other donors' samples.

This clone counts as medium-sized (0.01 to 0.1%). CDR3 DNA: TGTGCCAGTAGTGATGGGACAGGGGCTTATGGCTACACCTTC. Translated, it gives CASSDGTGAYGYTF. The chain uses TRBV19 and TRBJ1-2; 10 bases agree with TRBD1. V trimming: 5 bases; J trimming: 5 bases; junction bases outside the gene matches: 5. CDR1 and CDR2 from the germline V gene are LNHDA and SQIVND (reference sequence). The CDR3 loop spans 14 amino acids.

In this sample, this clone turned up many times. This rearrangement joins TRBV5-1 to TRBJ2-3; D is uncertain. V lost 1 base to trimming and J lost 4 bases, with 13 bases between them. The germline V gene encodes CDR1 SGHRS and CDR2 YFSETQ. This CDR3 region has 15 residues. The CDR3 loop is CASSLLSPAADTQYF. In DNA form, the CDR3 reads TGCGCCAGCAGCTTGTTATCACCGGCAGCAGATACGCAGTATTTT.

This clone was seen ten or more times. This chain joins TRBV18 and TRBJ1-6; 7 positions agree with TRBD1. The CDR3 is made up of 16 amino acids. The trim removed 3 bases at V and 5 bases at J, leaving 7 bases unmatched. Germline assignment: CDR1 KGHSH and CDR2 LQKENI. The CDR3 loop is CASSPFETGNNSPLHF. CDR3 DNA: TGTGCCAGCTCACCCTTCGAGACAGGGAATAATTCACCCCTCCACTTT.

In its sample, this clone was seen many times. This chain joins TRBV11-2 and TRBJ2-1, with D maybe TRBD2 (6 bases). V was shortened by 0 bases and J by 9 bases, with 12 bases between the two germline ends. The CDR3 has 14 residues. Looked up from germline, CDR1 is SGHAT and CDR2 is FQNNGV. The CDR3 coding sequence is TGTGCCAGCAGCTTAGAGCGGGGTTGGGCTGAGCAGTTCTTC. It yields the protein CASSLERGWAEQFF. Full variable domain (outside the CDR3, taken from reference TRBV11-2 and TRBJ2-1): EAGVAQSPRYKIIEKRQSVAFWCNPISGHATLYWYQQILGQGPKLLIQFQNNGVVDDSQLPKDRFSAERLKGVDSTLKIQPAKLEDSAVYLCASSLERGWAEQFFGPGTRLTVL.

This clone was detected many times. CDR3 sequence: CASSQSPGGFQFF. The CDR3 coding sequence is TGTGCCAGCAGCCAAAGTCCGGGGGGTTTTCAGTTCTTC. The chain carries TRBV14 and TRBJ2-1; 7 bases are shared with TRBD2. Germline values: CDR1 SGHDN, CDR2 FVKESK. CDR3 length: 13 residues. J gave up 13 bases and V 2 bases, and 8 bases lay outside the gene matches.

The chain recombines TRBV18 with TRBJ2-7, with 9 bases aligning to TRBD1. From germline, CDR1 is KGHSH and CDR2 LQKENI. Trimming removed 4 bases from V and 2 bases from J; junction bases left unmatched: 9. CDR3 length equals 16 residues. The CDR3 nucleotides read TGTGCCAGCTCACTCAAAGGGGGGACAGGGACCTACGAGCAGTACTTC. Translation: CASSLKGGTGTYEQYF. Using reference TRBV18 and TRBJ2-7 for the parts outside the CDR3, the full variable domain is NAGVMQNPRHLVRRRGQEARLRCSPMKGHSHVYWYRQLPEEGLKFMVYLQKENIIDESGMPKERFSAEFPKEGPSILRIQQVVRGDSAAYFCASSLKGGTGTYEQYFGPGTRLTVT.

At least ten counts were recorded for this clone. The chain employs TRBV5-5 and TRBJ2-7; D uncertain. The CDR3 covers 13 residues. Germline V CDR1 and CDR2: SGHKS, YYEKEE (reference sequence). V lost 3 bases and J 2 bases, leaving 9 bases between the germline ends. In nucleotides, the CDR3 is TGTGCCAGCAGCTGGACGGAAGCCTACGAGCAGTACTTC. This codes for CASSWTEAYEQYF.

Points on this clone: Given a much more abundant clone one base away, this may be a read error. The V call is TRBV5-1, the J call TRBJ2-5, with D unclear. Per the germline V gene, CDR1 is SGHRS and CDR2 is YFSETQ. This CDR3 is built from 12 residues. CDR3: CAGSSLGETQYF. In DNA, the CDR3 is TGCGCCGGCAGCTCGCTGGGGGAGACCCAGTACTTC.

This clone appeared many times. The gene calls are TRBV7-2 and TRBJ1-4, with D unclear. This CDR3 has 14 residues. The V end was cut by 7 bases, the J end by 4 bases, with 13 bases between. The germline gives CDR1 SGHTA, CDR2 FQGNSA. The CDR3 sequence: CASTTYGLNEKLFF. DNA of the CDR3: TGTGCCAGCACCACTTATGGGCTTAATGAAAAACTGTTTTTT.

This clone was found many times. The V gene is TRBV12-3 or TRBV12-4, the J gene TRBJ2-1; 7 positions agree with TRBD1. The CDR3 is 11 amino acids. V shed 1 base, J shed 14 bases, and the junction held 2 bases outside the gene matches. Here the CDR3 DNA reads TGTGCCAGCAGTTTAGGGGACAGCAAGTTCTTC. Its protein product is CASSLGDSKFF.

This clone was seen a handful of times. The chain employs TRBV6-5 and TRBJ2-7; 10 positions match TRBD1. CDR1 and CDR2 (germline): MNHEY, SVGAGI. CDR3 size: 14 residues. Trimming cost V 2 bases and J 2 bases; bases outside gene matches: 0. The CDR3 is CASSYGQGAYEQYF. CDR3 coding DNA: TGTGCCAGCAGTTACGGACAGGGGGCCTACGAGCAGTACTTC.

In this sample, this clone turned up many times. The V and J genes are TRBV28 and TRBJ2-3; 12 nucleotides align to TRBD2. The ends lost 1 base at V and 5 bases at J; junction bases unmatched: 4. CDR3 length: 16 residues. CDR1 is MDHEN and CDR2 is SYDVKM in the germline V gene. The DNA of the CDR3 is TGTGCCAGCAGTTTATCTAGCGGGAGGGCTATAGATACGCAGTATTTT. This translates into CASSLSSGRAIDTQYF.

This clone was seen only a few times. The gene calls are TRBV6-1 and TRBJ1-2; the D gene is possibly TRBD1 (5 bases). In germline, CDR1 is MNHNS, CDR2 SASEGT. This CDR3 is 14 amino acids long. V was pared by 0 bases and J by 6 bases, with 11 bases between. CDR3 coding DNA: TGTGCCAGCAGTGAAGCTGTGGAGGGACATGGCTACACCTTC. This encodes CASSEAVEGHGYTF.

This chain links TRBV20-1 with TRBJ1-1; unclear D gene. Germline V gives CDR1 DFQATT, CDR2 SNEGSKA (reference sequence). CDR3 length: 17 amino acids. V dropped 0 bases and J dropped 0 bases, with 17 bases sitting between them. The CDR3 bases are TGCAGTGCTAGAGATAGACTCAAAAGTGGGGTGAACACTGAAGCTTTCTTT. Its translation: CSARDRLKSGVNTEAFF.

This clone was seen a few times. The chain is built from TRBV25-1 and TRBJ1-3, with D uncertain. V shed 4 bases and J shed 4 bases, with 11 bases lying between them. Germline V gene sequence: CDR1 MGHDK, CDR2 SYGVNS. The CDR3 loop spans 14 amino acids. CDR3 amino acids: CASSALGGGNTIYF. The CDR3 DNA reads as TGTGCCAGCAGTGCCCTCGGAGGGGGAAACACCATATATTTT.

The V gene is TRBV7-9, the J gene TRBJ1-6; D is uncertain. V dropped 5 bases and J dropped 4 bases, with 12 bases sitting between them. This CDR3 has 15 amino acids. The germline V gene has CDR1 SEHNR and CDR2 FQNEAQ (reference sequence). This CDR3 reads CASSRTTSYNSPLHF. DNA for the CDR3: TGTGCCAGCAGCCGGACGACATCTTATAATTCACCCCTCCACTTT.

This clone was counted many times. The CDR3 nucleotides are TGCGCCAGCAGCTTGGTAGGAGGTAACTACGAGCAGTACTTC. The encoded protein is CASSLVGGNYEQYF. V is TRBV5-1 and J is TRBJ2-7; possible D gene TRBD2, 5 bases. Germline lookup yields CDR1 SGHRS and CDR2 YFSETQ. V was cut by 0 bases and J by 3 bases, with 10 bases left in between. CDR3 length: 14 residues. The full variable domain, completed using reference TRBV5-1 and TRBJ2-7, is KAGVTQTPRYLIKTRGQQVTLSCSPISGHRSVSWYQQTPGQGLQFLFEYFSETQRNKGNFPGRFSGRQFSNSRSEMNVSTLELGDSALYLCASSLVGGNYEQYFGPGTRLTVT.

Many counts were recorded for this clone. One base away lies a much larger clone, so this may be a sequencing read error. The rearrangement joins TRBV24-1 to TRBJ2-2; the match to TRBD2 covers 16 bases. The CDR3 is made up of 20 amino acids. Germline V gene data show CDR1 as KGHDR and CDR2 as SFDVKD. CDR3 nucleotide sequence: TGTGCCACCAGTGATCCAGGGGGACTAGCGGGAGGGCCAGGAACCGGGGAGCTGGTTTTT. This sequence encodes CATSDPGGLAGGPGTGELVF.

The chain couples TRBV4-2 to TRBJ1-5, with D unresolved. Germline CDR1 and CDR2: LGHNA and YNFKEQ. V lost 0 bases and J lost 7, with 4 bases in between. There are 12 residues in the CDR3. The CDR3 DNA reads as TGTGCCAGCAGCCAAGAATCCCAGCCCCAGCATTTT. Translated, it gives CASSQESQPQHF.

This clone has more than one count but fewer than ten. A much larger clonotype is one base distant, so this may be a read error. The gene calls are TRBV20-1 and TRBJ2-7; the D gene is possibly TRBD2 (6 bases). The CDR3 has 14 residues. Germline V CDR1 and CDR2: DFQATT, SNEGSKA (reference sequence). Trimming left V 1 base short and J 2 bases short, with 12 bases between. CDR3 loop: CSARVSSVPYEQYF. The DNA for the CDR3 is TGCAGTGCTAGAGTGTCTAGCGTGCCCTACGAGCAGTACTTC.

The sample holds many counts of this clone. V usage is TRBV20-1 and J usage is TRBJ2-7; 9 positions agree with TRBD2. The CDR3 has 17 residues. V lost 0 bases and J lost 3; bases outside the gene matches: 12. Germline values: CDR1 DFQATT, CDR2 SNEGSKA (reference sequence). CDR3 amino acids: CSARDPTAAGGRYEQYF. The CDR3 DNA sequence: TGCAGTGCTAGAGATCCCACGGCAGCGGGGGGCCGCTACGAGCAGTACTTC.